Shown below are 2 T cell receptor beta chains from a single sample sequenced in a study of cytomegalovirus exposure and HLA in healthy donors. The table came from immunoSEQ multiplex PCR; TCRdb's copy has only in-frame clones and leaves some out. Of more than 95,000 clones in the sample, more than 95% were seen once. The sequenced material came from PBMCs. The receptors stem from a man aged 18 to 29 in good health and CMV-seronegative.

V usage is TRBV11-3 and J usage is TRBJ2-6; TRBD1 matches 7 bases. J was trimmed by 0 bases and V by 10 bases; bases with no gene match: 18. Germline lookup yields CDR1 SGHNT and CDR2 YENEEA. The CDR3 consists of 19 residues. The DNA for the CDR3 is TGTGCCATCGAGGGCCCCCCTGGGACAGCTTACTCTGGGGCCAACGTCCTGACTTTC. It encodes CAIEGPPGTAYSGANVLTF.

This chain uses TRBV4-3 with TRBJ1-5; D unresolved. The CDR3 is made up of 15 amino acids. Germline loops: CDR1 LGHNA, CDR2 YSLEER. The V end was cut by 0 bases, the J end by 0 bases, with 6 bases between. CDR3 bases: TGCGCCAGCAGCCAAGAAGGAGGTAGCAATCAGCCCCAGCATTTT. Translated, it gives CASSQEGGSNQPQHF.